The 26 T cell receptor beta chains in this list originate from one sample, sequenced in a study of T cells in Graves' hyperthyroidism and ophthalmopathy. The investigators amplified TCR beta CDR3 regions from RNA transcripts. The TCR CDR3 was amplified in a first-round RT-PCR using the HTBI primer set. MiXCR was run by TCRdb on the multiplex PCR reads, yielding one entry per CDR3 protein. The sample consists of approximately 510,000 distinct CDR3 sequences, around 20% of them appearing once. The sequenced sample was blood. The receptor source for this set is a man aged 18 to 29 with Graves' hyperthyroidism.

This clonotype was counted many times. This chain connects TRBV28 to TRBJ2-5; D possibly corresponds to TRBD2 (6 bases). This CDR3 is 16 amino acids long. V lost 5 bases to trimming and J lost 2 bases, with 18 bases between them. Germline V gene sequence: CDR1 MDHEN, CDR2 SYDVKM. The CDR3: CASSPLDLAKQETQYF. The CDR3 DNA is TGTGCCAGCAGTCCCCTTGATCTAGCGAAGCAAGAGACCCAGTACTTC.

In this sample, this clonotype turned up many times. A much larger clone lies a single base off, so this may be a read error. The rearrangement links TRBV12-5 to TRBJ2-4; no reliable D call. The V end lost 6 bases, the J end lost 8 bases, and 14 bases lay between the germline ends. The germline CDR1 and CDR2 sequences are LGHNT and FRNRAP. CDR3 length: 13 amino acids. In DNA, the CDR3 is TGTGCTAGTGGCCGGGCTCTAATAGACATTCAGTACTTC. Protein: CASGRALIDIQYF.

V gene TRBV28 combines with J gene TRBJ1-2; 8 bases map to TRBD1. Per germline, CDR1 MDHEN and CDR2 SYDVKM. Losses at the gene ends were 5 bases for V and 4 bases for J; bases not matched to a gene: 9. This CDR3 has 15 amino acids. The CDR3 here is CASSDPGQGGYGYTF. CDR3 in DNA: TGTGCCAGCAGTGATCCAGGACAGGGCGGCTATGGCTACACCTTC.

This clonotype was recorded once. The chain is built from TRBV15 and TRBJ2-5, with D possibly TRBD2 on 5 matching bases. V gave up 1 base and J gave up 7 bases, with 13 bases separating them. The CDR3 totals 14 residues. From germline, CDR1 is LNHNV and CDR2 YYDKDF (reference sequence). CDR3 nucleotides: TGTGCCACCAGCAGAGCCGGACCTGGGAGGACCCAGTACTTC. Its translation is CATSRAGPGRTQYF.

This clonotype was detected a few times. This chain links TRBV12-3 or TRBV12-4 with TRBJ1-2, with 8 bases matching TRBD1. This CDR3 is built from 13 residues. With 7 bases clipped from V and 4 bases from J, the junction kept 5 bases outside the gene matches. In DNA form, the CDR3 reads TGTGCCAGCAAACCGGGACAGGTCTATGGCTACACCTTC. Translated, it gives CASKPGQVYGYTF.

This clonotype was seen many times. The chain's CDR3 is CASSTPPRQGPQETQYF. In DNA form, the CDR3 reads TGTGCCAGCAGCACACCACCTCGACAGGGCCCCCAAGAGACCCAGTACTTC. The chain joins TRBV6-2 or TRBV6-3 to TRBJ2-5; 7 bases map to TRBD1. CDR1 and CDR2 (germline): MNHEY, SVGEGT. With V trimmed by 6 bases and J by 1 base, 14 bases remained unmatched. The CDR3 covers 17 residues.

This clonotype has at least ten counts. This chain links TRBV6-1 with TRBJ2-5; 8 bases match TRBD1. The V segment lost 6 bases and the J segment 4 bases; nucleotides outside the gene matches: 10. There are 15 residues in the CDR3. CDR1 and CDR2 (germline): MNHNS, SASEGT. The CDR3 DNA follows: TGTGCCAGCAGCATTCAGGGGGCGAATCCAGAGACCCAGTACTTC. It encodes CASSIQGANPETQYF.

This clonotype was seen repeatedly, ten times or more. This rearrangement joins TRBV12-3 or TRBV12-4 to TRBJ1-1; D remains unclear. This CDR3 region has 12 residues. V lost 3 bases to trimming and J lost 6 bases, with 8 bases between them. CDR3 DNA sequence: TGTGCCAGCAGTTTTCGAGGACCTGAAGCTTTCTTT. Its translation is CASSFRGPEAFF.

The genes are TRBV7-8 and TRBJ2-5; D uncertain. Trimming stripped 1 base from V and 2 bases from J, with 8 bases between. Germline V gene lookup returns CDR1 SGHVS and CDR2 FQNEAQ. This CDR3 comprises 14 residues. CDR3 sequence: CASSLETFQETQYF. CDR3 bases: TGTGCCAGCAGCTTAGAAACGTTTCAAGAGACCCAGTACTTC.

The sample holds many counts of this clonotype. The CDR3 DNA sequence: TGTGCCACCCGCCTGAATCAGGACTATGGCTACACCTTC. Amino acids: CATRLNQDYGYTF. V usage is TRBV6-5 and J usage is TRBJ1-2; D not resolved. Germline V gene sequence: CDR1 MNHEY, CDR2 SVGAGI. This CDR3 has 13 amino acids. V gave up 10 bases and J gave up 3 bases, with 15 bases separating them.

This clonotype was seen ten or more times. CDR3 residues: CASSQVGTADYGYTF. Here the CDR3 DNA reads TGCGCCAGCAGCCAAGTTGGGACGGCAGACTATGGCTACACCTTC. This sequence joins TRBV4-1 and TRBJ1-2; the D gene is possibly TRBD1 (5 bases). The CDR3 totals 15 residues. Trimming took off 1 base at V and 3 bases at J, with 12 bases between the two ends. Looked up from germline, CDR1 is MGHRA and CDR2 is YSYEKL.

At least ten counts were recorded for this clonotype. The chain links TRBV20-1 to TRBJ2-5, with 11 bases matching TRBD2. J was trimmed by 5 bases and V by 6 bases; bases with no gene match: 11. Per the germline V gene, CDR1 is DFQATT and CDR2 is SNEGSKA (reference sequence). The CDR3 runs 15 residues. CDR3 nucleotide sequence: TGCAGTGCAATCCCCCCGACTAGCGGGGTGGAGACCCAGTACTTC. Translating gives CSAIPPTSGVETQYF.

V gene TRBV20-1 combines with J gene TRBJ2-7; 10 bases match TRBD2. Germline loops: CDR1 DFQATT, CDR2 SNEGSKA (reference sequence). Trimming removed 1 base from V and 7 bases from J; junction bases left unmatched: 7. The CDR3 length is 14 residues. CDR3 protein: CSARGTSGRGEQYF. DNA of the CDR3: TGCAGTGCTAGAGGGACTAGCGGAAGAGGTGAGCAGTACTTC.

A few counts support this clonotype. The CDR3 spells CASSYSPGQGGEQYF. The CDR3 DNA reads TGTGCCAGCAGTTACTCCCCGGGACAGGGGGGCGAGCAGTACTTC. The V gene is TRBV6-5, the J gene TRBJ2-7; the match to TRBD1 covers 11 bases. Germline-derived CDR1 and CDR2 are MNHEY and SVGAGI. With V trimmed by 0 bases and J by 6 bases, 4 bases remained unmatched. The CDR3 sequence is 15 residues long.

This clonotype occurred a few times. Its ends do not fully match the called genes, so a read error is possible. This chain joins TRBV7-9 and TRBJ2-7; no reliable D call. CDR3 length: 15 residues. Germline CDR1 is SEHNR and CDR2 is FQNEAQ (reference sequence). CDR3 in DNA: TGTGCCAGCAGCCCGAGTGACTTGAGCTCCTACGAGCAGTGCTTC. Encoded protein: CASSPSDLSSYEQCF.

The chain combines TRBV20-1 with TRBJ2-1, with TRBD2 matching 16 bases. After removal of 5 bases from V and 2 bases from J, the junction contained 9 bases not matched to a gene. CDR1 and CDR2 (germline): DFQATT, SNEGSKA (reference sequence). The CDR3 covers 18 residues. CDR3 in amino acids: CSAPSGTSGGGPYNEQFF. CDR3 in DNA: TGCAGTGCTCCCTCCGGGACTAGCGGGGGGGGCCCCTACAATGAGCAGTTCTTC.

This clonotype was recorded a few times. Being one base from a much bigger clone, this may be a read error. V is TRBV12-3 or TRBV12-4 and J is TRBJ1-5; the D is unclear. The CDR3 loop spans 14 amino acids. CDR3 DNA: TGTGCCAGCAGTTTAGCCCCACGTGGGCAGCCCCAGCAGTTT. Amino acid sequence: CASSLAPRGQPQQF.

This chain joins TRBV28 and TRBJ1-1; D gene unclear. The CDR3 runs to 15 residues. Germline loops: CDR1 MDHEN, CDR2 SYDVKM. The V and J ends lost 5 bases and 0 bases respectively, with 13 bases between them. The CDR3 bases are TGTGCCAGCAGTACCTCGGAACCTATGAACACTGAAGCTTTCTTT. Protein product: CASSTSEPMNTEAFF.

The sample holds many counts of this clonotype. The V gene is TRBV12-3 or TRBV12-4, the J gene TRBJ2-7; the match to TRBD1 covers 7 bases. The CDR3 is 15 residues long. J gave up 0 bases and V 5 bases, and 7 bases lay outside the gene matches. CDR3 protein: CASSPFTGASYEQYF. The DNA of the CDR3 is TGTGCCAGCAGTCCCTTCACAGGGGCCTCCTACGAGCAGTACTTC.

This clonotype was counted ten times or more. This sequence joins TRBV19 and TRBJ1-1; D might be TRBD1 (5 bases). CDR1 and CDR2 from the germline V gene are LNHDA and SQIVND (reference sequence). The germline V and J ends were trimmed by 5 bases and 2 bases, with 18 bases remaining between them. The CDR3 spans 16 residues. For the CDR3, the DNA is TGTGCCAGTAGTGCGGGACTTATGAGGGGAAACACTGAAGCTTTCTTT. The encoded protein is CASSAGLMRGNTEAFF.

This clonotype appeared many times. The rearrangement uses TRBV12-3 or TRBV12-4 and TRBJ2-5; 9 bases match TRBD2. The ends lost 6 bases at V and 5 bases at J; junction bases unmatched: 4. The CDR3 loop spans 13 amino acids. This CDR3 is CASRRGGLETQYF. CDR3 sequence (DNA): TGTGCCAGCAGGCGGGGGGGCCTGGAGACCCAGTACTTC.

This chain uses TRBV7-2 with TRBJ1-2; 10 bases map to TRBD1. J gave up 7 bases and V 4 bases, and 3 bases lay outside the gene matches. From germline, CDR1 is SGHTA and CDR2 FQGNSA. This CDR3 region has 13 residues. CDR3 DNA sequence: TGTGCCAGCAGCTCCGGACAGGGGGTTGGCTACACCTTC. It codes for CASSSGQGVGYTF.

Only one count was recorded for this clonotype. The chain is built from TRBV4-1 and TRBJ1-2; no firm D call. Deletions cut 1 base from V and 5 bases from J, with 17 bases between. The length of the CDR3 is 16 residues. Germline V CDR1 and CDR2: MGHRA, YSYEKL. The DNA of the CDR3 is TGCGCCAGCAGCCAAGGCGGGCGGGGTGTGGGTTATGGCTACACCTTC. It translates to CASSQGGRGVGYGYTF.

The chain links TRBV7-9 to TRBJ2-5; 7 bases fit TRBD2. This CDR3 contains 16 residues. Germline CDR1 is SEHNR and CDR2 is FQNEAQ (reference sequence). The J segment lost 4 bases and the V segment lost 4 bases, leaving 12 bases of the junction unmatched. The CDR3 region is CASSSSLGRGGETQYF. CDR3 DNA: TGTGCCAGCAGCTCCTCTCTGGGGAGGGGTGGAGAGACCCAGTACTTC.

Points on this clonotype: The junction and the germline gene differ at one end; a read error may be behind it. The V call is TRBV10-3, the J call TRBJ1-1, with 7 bases identical to TRBD1. The CDR3 sequence is 16 residues long. Germline values: CDR1 ENHRY, CDR2 SYGVKD. The CDR3 DNA reads as TGTGCCATCAGTCTGAGTAGGGGGCTCGGAGACACTGAAGCTTGCTTT. Protein sequence: CAISLSRGLGDTEACF.

In its sample, this clonotype was seen a few times. The chain combines TRBV4-1 with TRBJ2-5; 7 nucleotides agree with TRBD2. Germline CDR1 and CDR2: MGHRA and YSYEKL. V lost 1 base, J lost 1 base, and 9 bases stayed unmatched. CDR3 length equals 17 residues. CDR3 loop: CASSQGSQRGIQETQYF. The CDR3 nucleotides read TGCGCCAGCAGCCAAGGAAGTCAGCGGGGTATCCAAGAGACCCAGTACTTC.